A single sample is the source of the 28 T cell receptor beta chains below, sequenced in a study of regulatory T cells in long-lasting Graves disease. Time point in this sample: newly diagnosed GD, antithyroid drugs for less than 3 months. The authors made the TCR library using RNA they extracted from PBMCs. Arm-PCR of CDR3 regions and iRepertoire HTBI primers were the basis on which TCR beta libraries were built. TCRdb re-derived calls from the multiplex PCR reads in MiXCR, one entry per CDR3 protein. The data contain a few hundred thousand distinct CDR3 sequences, 10% to 15% of them singletons. The same data also contributed to another study, on T cells in Graves' hyperthyroidism and ophthalmopathy.

The starting material was peripheral blood mononuclear cells (PBMCs), obtained at new diagnosis, from a patient treated with antithyroid drugs. These receptors originate from a woman aged 18-29 years with Graves disease.

Ten or more counts support this clonotype. This chain connects TRBV11-2 to TRBJ2-1, with 8 bases lining up with TRBD2. The CDR3 contains 19 residues. Germline assignment: CDR1 SGHAT and CDR2 FQNNGV. V gave up 5 bases and J gave up 4 bases; unmatched junction bases: 19. CDR3 in DNA: TGTGCCAGCAGCACACTAATTAGATCTAGCGGGCGCTTTTACAATGAGCAGTTCTTC. The encoded protein is CASSTLIRSSGRFYNEQFF.

This clonotype was observed at least ten times. This chain links TRBV7-6 with TRBJ2-7; D is ambiguous. Germline loops: CDR1 SGHVS, CDR2 FNYEAQ. V gave up 2 bases and J gave up 5 bases, with 13 bases separating them. This CDR3 spans 14 amino acids. The chain's CDR3 is CASSLSRTHHEQYF. CDR3 bases: TGTGCCAGCAGCTTATCGAGAACTCATCACGAGCAGTACTTC.

This clonotype was observed a few times. This chain links TRBV28 with TRBJ1-4; D is uncertain. Germline assignment: CDR1 MDHEN and CDR2 SYDVKM. The CDR3 consists of 15 residues. Trimming removed 4 bases from V and 3 bases from J, with 12 bases in between. The CDR3 DNA reads as TGTGCCAGCAGTTATGGAGGTGCCTCTAATGAAAAACTGTTTTTT. Amino acid sequence: CASSYGGASNEKLFF.

The table lists this clonotype with many counts. V usage is TRBV12-5 and J usage is TRBJ2-2; D might be TRBD1 or TRBD2, each matching 5 bases. CDR1 and CDR2 from the germline V gene are LGHNT and FRNRAP. The CDR3 loop spans 15 amino acids. V lost 0 bases and J lost 4, with 9 bases in between. The CDR3 loop is CASGLVWGTTGELFF. The CDR3 nucleotides are TGTGCTAGTGGTTTGGTGTGGGGGACCACCGGGGAGCTGTTTTTT.

This clonotype showed up many times. The CDR3: CASSGTGRIGYTF. The CDR3 nucleotides read TGCGCCAGCAGCGGTACAGGGCGCATTGGCTACACCTTC. V is TRBV5-1 and J is TRBJ1-2; a possible D gene is TRBD1 (6 bases). CDR1 and CDR2 from the germline V gene are SGHRS and YFSETQ. V lost 4 bases to trimming and J lost 7 bases, with 14 bases between them. The CDR3 has 13 amino acids.

This clonotype occurred many times. The genes are TRBV6-2 or TRBV6-3 and TRBJ1-4; the D gene is possibly TRBD1 (6 bases). V was cut by 7 bases and J by 0 bases, with 9 bases left in between. This CDR3 region has 14 residues. Germline assignment: CDR1 MNHEY and CDR2 SVGEGT. The CDR3 here is CASITGTTNEKLFF. DNA of the CDR3: TGTGCCAGCATCACAGGGACAACTAATGAAAAACTGTTTTTT.

This chain connects TRBV20-1 to TRBJ2-1; 9 bases match TRBD2. The V segment lost 0 bases and the J segment 5 bases; nucleotides outside the gene matches: 20. Per the germline V gene, CDR1 is DFQATT and CDR2 is SNEGSKA (reference sequence). This CDR3 spans 20 amino acids. CDR3 loop: CSARDLSRLAGGHQDNEQFF. In DNA form, the CDR3 reads TGCAGTGCTAGAGATCTGAGTAGGTTGGCGGGGGGGCACCAGGACAATGAGCAGTTCTTC.

This clonotype was observed at least ten times. The chain couples TRBV5-1 to TRBJ2-7; 11 nucleotides align to TRBD1. V gave up 4 bases and J gave up 6 bases; unmatched junction bases: 6. In germline, CDR1 is SGHRS, CDR2 YFSETQ. The length of the CDR3 is 14 residues. The CDR3 sequence: CASSGGTGGREQYF. The DNA of the CDR3 is TGCGCCAGCAGCGGCGGGACAGGGGGACGCGAGCAGTACTTC.

The V and J genes are TRBV5-1 and TRBJ2-1, with 13 bases identical to TRBD2. Trimming cost V 0 bases and J 8 bases; bases outside gene matches: 2. The CDR3 is 15 amino acids. Germline CDR1 SGHRS, CDR2 YFSETQ. The CDR3 bases are TGCGCCAGCAGCTTGGTTACTAGCGGGGGGGATGAGCAGTTCTTC. Translation gives CASSLVTSGGDEQFF.

This clonotype was detected many times. V and J are TRBV13 and TRBJ1-1; TRBD1 matches 8 bases. V was clipped by 5 bases and J by 5 bases; unmatched bases: 4. Germline lookup yields CDR1 PRHDT and CDR2 FYEKMQ (reference sequence). This CDR3 region has 13 residues. CDR3 residues: CASSGQGETEAFF. The CDR3 DNA reads TGTGCCAGCAGCGGACAGGGCGAGACTGAAGCTTTCTTT.

This chain links TRBV5-5 with TRBJ1-2, with D perhaps matching TRBD1 (6 bases). This CDR3 region has 13 residues. V was cut by 4 bases and J by 8 bases, with 15 bases left in between. Germline V gene data show CDR1 as SGHKS and CDR2 as YYEKEE (reference sequence). CDR3 amino acids: CASSPGVFEGYTF. The DNA for the CDR3 is TGTGCCAGCAGCCCAGGGGTTTTCGAGGGCTACACCTTC.

This clonotype was counted many times. The gene calls are TRBV20-1 and TRBJ1-2; D is unresolved. The germline CDR1 and CDR2 sequences are DFQATT and SNEGSKA (reference sequence). The CDR3 is made up of 13 amino acids. With 5 bases removed from V and 8 bases from J, the gap between germline ends came to 18 bases. As DNA, the CDR3 is TGCAGTGCTCACCCCCTGATCGGGCGAGGCTACACCTTC. Protein sequence: CSAHPLIGRGYTF.

This clonotype was recorded at least ten times. This chain joins TRBV12-3 or TRBV12-4 and TRBJ1-4, with 8 bases aligning to TRBD1. The CDR3 runs to 15 residues. J was trimmed by 8 bases and V by 5 bases; bases with no gene match: 10. DNA for the CDR3: TGTGCCAGCAGTCCTCGACAGGGGAGCGGAGAAAAACTGTTTTTT. Translating it yields CASSPRQGSGEKLFF.

In this sample, this clonotype turned up many times. The gene calls are TRBV11-2 and TRBJ2-5, with 10 bases identical to TRBD2. The CDR3 totals 14 residues. With 4 bases clipped from V and 8 bases from J, the junction kept 7 bases outside the gene matches. The germline gives CDR1 SGHAT, CDR2 FQNNGV. CDR3: CASSWTSGVYTQYF. The CDR3 region has the DNA TGTGCCAGCAGCTGGACTAGCGGAGTTTACACCCAGTACTTC.

This clonotype was seen more than once but under ten times. This chain connects TRBV7-2 to TRBJ2-5; 12 bases agree with TRBD2. This CDR3 is 15 amino acids long. Trimming cost V 2 bases and J 7 bases; bases outside gene matches: 5. Germline-derived CDR1 and CDR2 are SGHTA and FQGNSA. This CDR3 reads CASSLWTSGALTQYF. In DNA, the CDR3 is TGTGCCAGCAGCTTATGGACTAGCGGGGCCCTGACCCAGTACTTC.

The J gene is TRBJ1-2, the V gene TRBV7-8; D might be TRBD1 (5 bases). V was clipped by 1 base and J by 5 bases, with 20 bases between them. Per germline, CDR1 SGHVS and CDR2 FQNEAQ. The CDR3 spans 17 residues. CDR3: CASSLGDSFISYYGYTF. Here the CDR3 DNA reads TGTGCCAGCAGCTTAGGCGACAGTTTTATTAGCTATTATGGCTACACCTTC. Using reference TRBV7-8 and TRBJ1-2 for the parts outside the CDR3, the full variable domain is GAGVSQSPRYKVAKRGQDVALRCDPISGHVSLFWYQQALGQGPEFLTYFQNEAQLDKSGLPSDRFFAERPEGSVSTLKIQRTQQEDSAVYLCASSLGDSFISYYGYTFGSGTRLTVV.

This clonotype was found many times. This chain uses TRBV12-3 or TRBV12-4 with TRBJ2-7; tentatively, D is TRBD1 or TRBD2 (5 bases each). V was trimmed by 5 bases and J by 0 bases, leaving 11 bases between them. There are 14 residues in the CDR3. CDR3 DNA: TGTGCCAGCAGTACGGCAGGGAGCTCCTACGAGCAGTACTTC. Protein sequence: CASSTAGSSYEQYF.

At least ten counts were recorded for this clonotype. The chain joins TRBV20-1 to TRBJ1-5, with 9 bases fitting TRBD1. Germline trimming cut 2 bases from V and 4 bases from J; bases unmatched to any gene: 3. The CDR3 sequence is 14 residues long. Per the germline V gene, CDR1 is DFQATT and CDR2 is SNEGSKA (reference sequence). CDR3 bases: TGCAGTGCTAGACCGGACAGGGGAAATCAGCCCCAGCATTTT. Its protein is CSARPDRGNQPQHF.

This clonotype was detected many times. The genes are TRBV6-1 and TRBJ1-2; weak D call: TRBD1 (6 bases). V was cut by 6 bases and J by 6 bases, with 20 bases left in between. Germline lookup yields CDR1 MNHNS and CDR2 SASEGT. This CDR3 region has 15 residues. In DNA, the CDR3 is TGTGCCAGCAGCGACAGGCAAAGGCGCTCACATGGCTACACCTTC. Translation gives CASSDRQRRSHGYTF.

There are many counts of this clonotype. This chain connects TRBV12-3 or TRBV12-4 to TRBJ2-5, with unresolved D. This CDR3 is built from 13 residues. Trimming left V 2 bases short and J 5 bases short, with 9 bases between. Here the CDR3 DNA reads TGTGCCAGCAGTTTAAACCCCGTCGAGACCCAGTACTTC. Amino acid sequence: CASSLNPVETQYF.

There are a few counts of this clonotype. The chain employs TRBV5-5 and TRBJ2-5; 7 positions agree with TRBD1. Germline CDR1 reads SGHKS; CDR2 reads YYEKEE (reference sequence). The CDR3 has 14 amino acids. V lost 0 bases to trimming and J lost 9 bases; unmatched junction nucleotides: 8. The CDR3: CASSLGDSRPAQYF. The CDR3 DNA sequence: TGTGCCAGCAGCTTGGGGGACAGCCGACCAGCCCAGTACTTC. Based on the CDR3 plus reference TRBV5-5 and TRBJ2-5, the full variable domain is DAGVTQSPTHLIKTRGQQVTLRCSPISGHKSVSWYQQVLGQGPQFIFQYYEKEERGRGNFPDRFSARQFPNYSSELNVNALLLGDSALYLCASSLGDSRPAQYFGPGTRLLVL.

This clonotype was counted ten times or more. V gene TRBV12-3 or TRBV12-4 combines with J gene TRBJ2-5; 10 bases line up with TRBD1. The ends lost 6 bases at V and 7 bases at J; junction bases unmatched: 14. This CDR3 is built from 16 residues. CDR3 nucleotide sequence: TGTGCCAGCAGAGGGACAGGGGCCACCGGGGGTGTGACCCAGTACTTC. Amino acids: CASRGTGATGGVTQYF.

This clonotype has just a few counts. This could be a read error, since a much larger clone is one nucleotide away. The CDR3 spells CASSPLPGQNTGKLFF. The CDR3 DNA is TGTGCCAGTAGCCCCCTCCCGGGACAGAACACCGGGAAGCTGTTTTTT. This rearrangement joins TRBV19 to TRBJ2-2, with 7 bases that match TRBD1. The CDR3 sequence is 16 residues long. CDR1 and CDR2 from the germline V gene are LNHDA and SQIVND (reference sequence).

This clonotype occurred many times. The chain is built from TRBV20-1 and TRBJ2-6; perhaps TRBD2 as D (6 bases). This CDR3 has 16 amino acids. Trimming took off 0 bases at V and 0 bases at J, with 9 bases between the two ends. Germline V gives CDR1 DFQATT, CDR2 SNEGSKA (reference sequence). The CDR3 spells CSARDRGNSGANVLTF. The CDR3 DNA reads as TGCAGTGCTAGAGATCGCGGGAACTCTGGGGCCAACGTCCTGACTTTC.

This clonotype was picked up many times. V gene TRBV20-1 combines with J gene TRBJ1-1; a possible D gene is TRBD1 (5 bases). This CDR3 spans 13 amino acids. Germline assignment: CDR1 DFQATT and CDR2 SNEGSKA (reference sequence). The V and J ends lost 4 bases and 5 bases respectively, with 14 bases between them. The CDR3 DNA reads TGCAGTGCTATTGGGGCGATAGGGACTGAAGCTTTCTTT. The encoded protein is CSAIGAIGTEAFF.

This clonotype was recorded at least ten times. This chain joins TRBV28 and TRBJ2-2; D ambiguous. Trimming removed 8 bases at V and 3 bases at J, with 10 bases between. The CDR3 consists of 13 residues. Germline V lookup: CDR1 MDHEN, CDR2 SYDVKM. CDR3 DNA: TGTGCCAGCTGTCCCGGGTACACCGGGGAGCTGTTTTTT. It yields the protein CASCPGYTGELFF.

The chain uses TRBV10-3 and TRBJ2-7; possibly TRBD2 for D (7 bases). The CDR3 sequence is 14 residues long. The germline CDR1 and CDR2 sequences are ENHRY and SYGVKD. V lost 10 bases, J lost 6 bases, and 22 bases lay in between. The CDR3 DNA is TGTGCCACCTCCGGGGGGCCCGTTGGTGTCGAGCAGTACTTC. Its translation is CATSGGPVGVEQYF.

There are a few counts of this clonotype. At one end the junction does not follow the germline gene, possibly because of a read error. The rearrangement links TRBV7-9 to TRBJ2-5; D is undetermined. CDR1 is SEHNR and CDR2 is FQNEAQ in the germline V gene (reference sequence). This CDR3 spans 12 amino acids. CDR3 sequence reads: CASILEQETQYF. The CDR3 bases are TGTGCCAGCATCTTAGAACAAGAGACCCAGTACTTC.